One and the same sample provided the 6 T cell receptor beta chains below, sequenced in a study of T cells after posttransplantation cyclophosphamide. Data came from immunoSEQ multiplex PCR; TCRdb stores just in-frame clones and leaves some out. The sample gives roughly 21,000 clones, around 98% of which show up once; roughly 0.12% is in the top ten. Sample: naive CD8+ T cells sorted from PBMCs. These receptors were collected from a man aged 35 to 55 in good health, CMV-negative, and a related stem cell transplant donor.

The chain couples TRBV11-1 to TRBJ2-3; tentative D call: TRBD2 (6 bases). The CDR3 sequence is 14 residues long. The V gene lost 3 bases and the J gene lost 2 bases, with 9 bases spanning the gap. Germline lookup yields CDR1 SGHAT and CDR2 FQDESV (reference sequence). CDR3 in DNA: TGTGCCAGCAGCTTCGCGGGGACCACAGATACGCAGTATTTT. It codes for CASSFAGTTDTQYF.

The gene calls are TRBV28 and TRBJ2-4; D might be TRBD1 (5 bases). CDR3 length equals 15 residues. Deletions cut 4 bases from V and 3 bases from J, with 13 bases between. Germline lookup yields CDR1 MDHEN and CDR2 SYDVKM. CDR3 sequence: CASSSADSYKNIQYF. The DNA for the CDR3 is TGTGCCAGCAGTTCCGCCGACAGCTACAAAAACATTCAGTACTTC.

The gene calls are TRBV4-1 and TRBJ2-1; TRBD2 matches 13 bases. V lost 0 bases and J lost 6; bases outside the gene matches: 5. The CDR3 runs to 17 residues. From germline, CDR1 is MGHRA and CDR2 YSYEKL. This CDR3 is CASSQETSGRPLNEQFF. CDR3 DNA sequence: TGCGCCAGCAGCCAAGAGACTAGCGGGAGGCCCCTCAATGAGCAGTTCTTC.

V usage is TRBV5-8 and J usage is TRBJ2-7; TRBD1 aligns across 9 bases. The length of the CDR3 is 14 residues. Per the germline V gene, CDR1 is SGHTS and CDR2 is YDEGEE. Germline trimming cut 4 bases from V and 3 bases from J; bases unmatched to any gene: 5. The CDR3, as DNA: TGTGCCAGCAGCGAAACAGGGGGCCACTACGAGCAGTACTTC. Translation gives CASSETGGHYEQYF.

This clone was seen a single time. This chain connects TRBV27 to TRBJ2-7; possible D gene TRBD1, 5 bases. Germline V gives CDR1 MNHEY, CDR2 SMNVEV (reference sequence). The ends were cut back, 5 bases at V and 3 bases at J, with 14 bases in the middle. CDR3 length: 14 residues. As DNA, the CDR3 is TGTGCCAGCAGTATTTCGATTAGGGGCTACGAGCAGTACTTC. Translation gives CASSISIRGYEQYF.

The chain carries TRBV27 and TRBJ2-1; D remains ambiguous. The V and J ends lost 4 bases and 8 bases respectively, with 18 bases between them. Germline lookup yields CDR1 MNHEY and CDR2 SMNVEV (reference sequence). CDR3 length: 15 residues. The CDR3 nucleotides read TGTGCCAGCAGTTCTTTGGGCCCCCTCGGCGATGAGCAGTTCTTC. It specifies CASSSLGPLGDEQFF.